This T cell receptor (beta chain) was profiled in a study of identical twins. Comment on this clonotype: What it binds is unknown.

MiXCR, applied by TCRdb to the 5' RACE reads, yields one record per CDR3 protein. The sample lists roughly 1,500,000 distinct CDR3 sequences; around 29% were seen once. Findings of the study overall: For monozygotic twins, models underestimated out-of-frame TCR alpha sharing. Fewer insertions characterized abundant cord blood beta clonotypes, whereas memory repertoires showed none. Compared with unrelated sharing, twin-shared out-of-frame alpha sequences had more low-probability sequences. Twin pairs had excess sharing that was weaker in beta out-of-frame sequences.

The source is a newborn girl in good health. The sample was cord blood.

The CDR3, as DNA: TGCGCCAGCAGTCGGGACTCGGGGGCAGATACGCAGTATTTT. Its protein is CASSRDSGADTQYF. The rearrangement uses TRBV10-2 and TRBJ2-3; D may be TRBD2 (6 bases). V lost 5 bases and J 4 bases, leaving 13 bases between the germline ends. The CDR3 has 14 amino acids. Germline V CDR1 and CDR2: WSHSY, SAAADI.